This entry concerns a single T cell receptor beta chain. Other DNA variants within this sample encode the same CDR3. The entry originates in a study of blood T cell repertoires in COVID-19. Repertoires were generated with immunoSEQ multiplex PCR, while TCRdb's copy carries only in-frame clones and drops some. The data contain 400,000 or so clones, more than 75% of them singletons. Deletions cut 1 base from V and 2 bases from J, with 6 bases between. In germline, CDR1 is SGHNT, CDR2 YYREEE (reference sequence). The length of the CDR3 is 13 residues. The origin of this receptor is a man aged 35 to 55 in a cohort exposed to, infected with or recovered from COVID-19 (not recorded which). The V call is TRBV5-4, the J call TRBJ1-2; no reliable D call. The sequencing sample was made of PBMCs or T cells enriched from blood (not recorded which). CDR3 sequence reads: CASSLRGNYGYTF. The CDR3, as DNA: TGTGCCAGCAGCTTGAGAGGAAACTATGGCTACACCTTC.